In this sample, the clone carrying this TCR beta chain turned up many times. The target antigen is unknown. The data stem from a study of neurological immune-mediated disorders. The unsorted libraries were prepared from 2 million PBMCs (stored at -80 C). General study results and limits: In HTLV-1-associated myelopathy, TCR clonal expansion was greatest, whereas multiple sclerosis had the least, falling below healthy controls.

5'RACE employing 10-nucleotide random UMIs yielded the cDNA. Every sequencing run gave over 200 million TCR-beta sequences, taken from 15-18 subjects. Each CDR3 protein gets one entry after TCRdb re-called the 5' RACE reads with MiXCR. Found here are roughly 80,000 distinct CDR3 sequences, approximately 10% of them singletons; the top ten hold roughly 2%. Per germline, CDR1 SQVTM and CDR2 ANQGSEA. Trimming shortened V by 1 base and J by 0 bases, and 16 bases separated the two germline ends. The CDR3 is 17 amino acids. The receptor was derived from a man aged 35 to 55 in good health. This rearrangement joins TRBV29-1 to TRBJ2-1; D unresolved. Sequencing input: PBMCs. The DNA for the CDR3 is TGCAGCGTTGAAGGTGGTAGTAGCACGAGCTCCTACAATGAGCAGTTCTTC. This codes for CSVEGGSSTSSYNEQFF.